This T cell receptor (beta chain) was captured by sequencing in a study of blood T cells in healthy people across ages. Regarding the study as a whole: The recorded TCR beta diversity per million T cells decreased in a roughly linear manner with age. Naive T cell percentage by flow cytometry tracked strongly with beta diversity.

The study isolated at least 6 million PBMCs from each sample. A J-beta primer mix and a sample-barcoded 5' primer were used in a second PCR of roughly 6 to 11 cycles. From the 5' RACE reads, TCRdb called clonotypes with MiXCR, one entry per CDR3 protein. This table has nearly 1 million distinct CDR3 sequences, roughly 51% appearing once. V was trimmed by 2 bases and J by 4 bases, leaving 11 bases between them. The CDR3 sequence is 14 residues long. Germline V gene lookup returns CDR1 SGHRS and CDR2 YFSETQ. With regard to this clonotype: The target antigen is unknown.

The receptor was isolated from a woman aged 60-75 years in good health. Sequenced sample: blood. This chain connects TRBV5-1 to TRBJ2-3; possibly TRBD2 for D (5 bases). The DNA of the CDR3 is TGCGCCAGCAGCTTATATCTAGCCGCAGATACGCAGTATTTT. Translation: CASSLYLAADTQYF.